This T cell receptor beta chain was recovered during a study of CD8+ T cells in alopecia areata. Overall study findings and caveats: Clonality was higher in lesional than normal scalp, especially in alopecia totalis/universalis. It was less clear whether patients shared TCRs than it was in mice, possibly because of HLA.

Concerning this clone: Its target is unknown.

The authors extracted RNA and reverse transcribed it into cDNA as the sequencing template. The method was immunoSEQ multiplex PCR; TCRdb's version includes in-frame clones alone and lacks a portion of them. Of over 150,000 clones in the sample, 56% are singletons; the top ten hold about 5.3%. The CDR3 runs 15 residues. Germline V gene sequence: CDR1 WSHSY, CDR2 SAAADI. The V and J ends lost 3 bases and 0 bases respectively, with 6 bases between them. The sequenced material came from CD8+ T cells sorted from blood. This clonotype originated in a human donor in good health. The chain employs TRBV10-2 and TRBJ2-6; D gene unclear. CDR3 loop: CASSEEPSGANVLTF. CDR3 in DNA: TGCGCCAGCAGTGAAGAGCCCTCTGGGGCCAACGTCCTGACTTTC.